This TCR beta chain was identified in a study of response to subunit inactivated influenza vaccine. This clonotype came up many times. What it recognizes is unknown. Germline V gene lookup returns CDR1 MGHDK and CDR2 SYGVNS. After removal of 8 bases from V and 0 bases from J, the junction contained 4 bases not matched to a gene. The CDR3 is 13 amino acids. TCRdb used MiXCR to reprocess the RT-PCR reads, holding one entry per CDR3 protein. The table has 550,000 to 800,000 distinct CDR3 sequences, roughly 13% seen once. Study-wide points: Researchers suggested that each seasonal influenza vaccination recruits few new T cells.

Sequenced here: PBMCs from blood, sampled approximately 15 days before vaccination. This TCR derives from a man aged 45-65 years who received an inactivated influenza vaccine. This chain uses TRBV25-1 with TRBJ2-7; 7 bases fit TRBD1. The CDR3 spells CASSTGFSYEQYF. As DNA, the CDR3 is TGTGCCAGCTCGACAGGGTTCTCCTACGAGCAGTACTTC.